The entry below gives a single T cell receptor (beta chain) sequence along with its context. Its antigen remains unidentified. Base quality data are lacking; no much larger clone is found one base away. Library preparation used the immunoSEQ multiplex PCR assay. TCRdb mirrors the immuneACCESS table, restricted to in-frame sequences. Some clones are absent from its copies; in checked studies, under half trace to an unresolved V gene, and the reason for the others is unknown. The sample yields about 40,000 clones; about nine tenths were counted once. The leading ten clones occupy 0.46% of the sample. The data belong to a study of T cell changes during pregnancy in multiple sclerosis (dated by TCRdb to the late 2010s). With regard to the full study: Changes in the T cell repertoire over the course of pregnancy were examined in this study in women with multiple sclerosis.

This sequence was found in a female donor in good health, enrolled as a control in a pregnancy study. Sequencing used CD4+ T cells from peripheral blood mononuclear cells, obtained in the third trimester of pregnancy.

The CDR3 region reads CASSDQGHSNQPQHF. The DNA sequence follows: TGTGCCAGCAGTGATCAGGGCCATAGCAATCAGCCCCAGCATTTT. This sequence uses TRBV2 and TRBJ1-5, with TRBD1 perhaps the D gene, on 5 matching bases. Including the terminal cysteine and phenylalanine, the CDR3 comprises 15 residues. The sequence is cut down to CDR3 DNA, 45 bases in frame from base 1. The germline V gene gives CDR1 as SNHLY and CDR2 as FYNNEI. V sheds 3 bases and J sheds 0 bases, leaving 9 bases between their ends.